The 12 T cell receptor beta chains below were found in one sample sequenced in a study of CD8+ T cells in alopecia areata. Sequencing templates came from extracted RNA that was reverse transcribed into cDNA. The data were produced by immunoSEQ multiplex PCR, yet TCRdb's version contains in-frame clones alone and is incomplete. The sample includes over 100,000 clones, approximately 49% seen only once; the top ten take roughly a sixth. Source: CD8+ T cells sorted from blood, taken at week 0. The receptors originated from a human donor with alopecia areata.

The rearrangement joins TRBV29-1 to TRBJ2-3; 11 nucleotides line up with TRBD1. V gave up 7 bases and J gave up 5 bases; unmatched junction bases: 11. CDR1 is SQVTM and CDR2 is ANQGSEA in the germline V gene. This CDR3 is 15 amino acids long. CDR3 DNA sequence: TGCAGCGCCTTCCCCGGGACAGGGGGTGTAGATACGCAGTATTTT. This sequence encodes CSAFPGTGGVDTQYF.

The J gene is TRBJ1-1, the V gene TRBV5-1; D possibly corresponds to TRBD1 (5 bases). CDR1 is SGHRS, CDR2 YFSETQ, per germline. CDR3 size: 14 residues. V dropped 7 bases and J dropped 3 bases, with 16 bases sitting between them. CDR3 DNA: TGCGCCAGCGTACGAGGGGACGGAGACACTGAAGCTTTCTTT. Protein product: CASVRGDGDTEAFF. Together with reference TRBV5-1 and TRBJ1-1, the CDR3 gives the full variable domain: KAGVTQTPRYLIKTRGQQVTLSCSPISGHRSVSWYQQTPGQGLQFLFEYFSETQRNKGNFPGRFSGRQFSNSRSEMNVSTLELGDSALYLCASVRGDGDTEAFFGQGTRLTVV.

The chain has TRBV29-1 and TRBJ2-5, with TRBD2 matching over 12 bases. Germline V gene lookup returns CDR1 SQVTM and CDR2 ANQGSEA. The trim removed 3 bases at V and 5 bases at J, leaving 4 bases unmatched. This CDR3 has 14 amino acids. The CDR3 sequence: CSVEGTSGGETQYF. The CDR3 DNA reads as TGCAGCGTTGAGGGAACTAGCGGGGGGGAGACCCAGTACTTC.

Only a few counts were recorded for this clone. The rearrangement uses TRBV6-5 and TRBJ2-3; D is undetermined. Trimming took off 7 bases at V and 2 bases at J, with 10 bases between the two ends. Germline lookup yields CDR1 MNHEY and CDR2 SVGAGI. This CDR3 is 13 amino acids long. The CDR3 sequence: CASTQINTDTQYF. The CDR3 DNA is TGTGCCAGCACGCAAATTAACACAGATACGCAGTATTTT.

This clone has just a few counts. CDR3 nucleotides: TGTGCCAGCAGTCTTTCGGGTACCACAGATACGCAGTATTTT. Its translation is CASSLSGTTDTQYF. The rearrangement joins TRBV27 to TRBJ2-3; D gene unclear. There are 14 residues in the CDR3. V was shortened by 5 bases and J by 2 bases, with 11 bases between the two germline ends. CDR1 is MNHEY, CDR2 SMNVEV, per germline (reference sequence).

This clone has a handful of counts. V is TRBV29-1 and J is TRBJ2-2; D may be TRBD1 (7 bases). This CDR3 region has 13 residues. V was shortened by 6 bases and J by 5 bases, with 13 bases between the two germline ends. Germline V CDR1 and CDR2: SQVTM, ANQGSEA. CDR3 protein: CSVPQGGTGELFF. For the CDR3, the DNA is TGCAGCGTACCCCAGGGGGGAACCGGGGAGCTGTTTTTT.

The V call is TRBV7-6, the J call TRBJ2-2, with D perhaps matching TRBD2 (6 bases). The CDR3 runs 13 residues. CDR1 and CDR2 (germline): SGHVS, FNYEAQ. With 4 bases removed from V and 6 bases from J, the gap between germline ends came to 9 bases. The CDR3 reads CASSSLASGELFF. The CDR3 bases are TGTGCCAGCAGCTCTCTAGCGTCCGGGGAGCTGTTTTTT. The full variable domain, rest sourced from reference TRBV7-6 and TRBJ2-2, is GAGVSQSPRYKVTKRGQDVALRCDPISGHVSLYWYRQALGQGPEFLTYFNYEAQQDKSGLPNDRFSAERPEGSISTLTIQRTEQRDSAMYRCASSSLASGELFFGEGSRLTVL.

This clone was found once. The chain carries TRBV7-2 and TRBJ2-5; 8 bases are a match to TRBD2. V dropped 1 base and J dropped 2; count of bases not matched to a gene: 6. From germline, CDR1 is SGHTA and CDR2 FQGNSA. The CDR3 has 16 residues. CDR3 amino acids: CASSLVSVAGQETQYF. The CDR3 DNA follows: TGTGCCAGCAGCTTAGTCTCGGTAGCGGGACAAGAGACCCAGTACTTC.

The chain is built from TRBV7-9 and TRBJ2-3; D possibly corresponds to TRBD2 (6 bases). V was pared by 4 bases and J by 4 bases, with 9 bases between. The CDR3 is 13 residues long. Germline V gene lookup returns CDR1 SEHNR and CDR2 FQNEAQ (reference sequence). The CDR3 loop reads CASSSTSADTQYF. The CDR3 DNA reads TGTGCCAGCAGCTCGACTAGTGCAGATACGCAGTATTTT. Full variable domain (rest looked up from reference TRBV7-9 and TRBJ2-3): DTGVSQNPRHKITKRGQNVTFRCDPISEHNRLYWYRQTLGQGPEFLTYFQNEAQLEKSRLLSDRFSAERPKGSFSTLEIQRTEQGDSAMYLCASSSTSADTQYFGPGTRLTVL.

This clone was seen only a few times. The DNA for the CDR3 is TGCGCCAGCACGGGCGGGGCCAACGTCCTGACTTTC. Its translation is CASTGGANVLTF. V is TRBV10-2 and J is TRBJ2-6; D remains unclear. Germline lookup yields CDR1 WSHSY and CDR2 SAAADI. This CDR3 has 12 residues. V shed 7 bases and J shed 4 bases, with 5 bases lying between them.

This chain uses TRBV7-3 with TRBJ2-2; maybe TRBD2 (5 bases). The V end was cut by 5 bases, the J end by 4 bases, with 17 bases between. Germline V lookup: CDR1 SGHTA, CDR2 FQGTGA. There are 16 residues in the CDR3. CDR3 amino acids: CASSLHAGIGTGELFF. The CDR3, as DNA: TGTGCCAGCAGCCTACACGCGGGTATTGGCACCGGGGAGCTGTTTTTT.

The V call is TRBV27, the J call TRBJ1-5, with 9 nucleotides matching TRBD1. The V gene end was trimmed by 5 bases and the J gene end by 5 bases; junction bases not matched to a gene: 4. Germline CDR1 MNHEY, CDR2 SMNVEV (reference sequence). The CDR3 extends over 14 amino acids. CDR3 DNA: TGTGCCAGCAGTCCGGGACAGGGATATCAGCCCCAGCATTTT. Protein sequence: CASSPGQGYQPQHF.